This TCR beta chain was sequenced in a study of T cells in Graves' hyperthyroidism and ophthalmopathy. Germline CDR1 LNHDA, CDR2 SQIVND (reference sequence). Trimming stripped 1 base from V and 2 bases from J, with 9 bases between. This CDR3 has 15 amino acids. Amplification targeted TCR beta CDR3 regions from RNA transcripts. First-round RT-PCR targeting the TCR CDR3 was performed with the HTBI primer set. One entry per CDR3 protein results from TCRdb running MiXCR on the multiplex PCR reads. Altogether 500,000 to 550,000 distinct CDR3 sequences are present, nearly 20% being singletons, with the ten largest covering 45% to 50%.

Sequencing input: blood. The V and J genes are TRBV19 and TRBJ1-5, with D maybe TRBD1 (5 bases). The TCR originated in a man between 40 and 49 years old with Graves' ophthalmopathy. The CDR3 here is CASSIAATGNQPQHF. CDR3 DNA: TGTGCCAGTAGTATAGCCGCGACAGGCAATCAGCCCCAGCATTTT.